This T cell receptor (beta chain) derives from a study of identical twins. General study results and limits: Abundant beta clonotypes from cord blood bore fewer insertions; memory repertoires lacked this pattern. Diverse VJ usage suggested most zero-insertion clonotypes were not invariant T cells. Model-predicted out-of-frame TCR alpha sharing fell below observed values in monozygotic twins. Interpretation of the results relied on cross-sectional statistical analysis and not on following the same donors.

As regards this clonotype: Antigen specificity is unknown.

Trimming pared 4 bases from V and 7 bases from J, leaving 25 bases between. Germline V gives CDR1 SGHVS, CDR2 FQNEAQ. The CDR3 loop spans 17 amino acids. Each CDR3 protein gets one entry after TCRdb re-called the 5' RACE reads with MiXCR. Of approximately 550,000 distinct CDR3 sequences listed, 20% to 25% are singletons. The same data also contributed to another study, on yellow fever vaccine responses in identical twins.

The V and J genes are TRBV7-8 and TRBJ2-5; possibly TRBD1 for D (6 bases). This clonotype originated in a woman under 30 in good health. Sample: CD4+ T cells sorted from blood. CDR3 nucleotides: TGTGCCAGCAGCTCACCCGGGACAAGGCAGAGGGAAGGGACCCAGTACTTC. This sequence encodes CASSSPGTRQREGTQYF. Looking up the rest from reference TRBV7-8 and TRBJ2-5 gives the full variable domain: GAGVSQSPRYKVAKRGQDVALRCDPISGHVSLFWYQQALGQGPEFLTYFQNEAQLDKSGLPSDRFFAERPEGSVSTLKIQRTQQEDSAVYLCASSSPGTRQREGTQYFGPGTRLLVL.